These 9 T cell receptor beta chains were all obtained from the same sample, sequenced in a study of shared clonotypes between healthy human individuals. Here immunoSEQ multiplex PCR was the method, and the copy in TCRdb shows in-frame clones only, minus some. The sample contains some 1.4 million clones, more than 95% of which appear only once. The sequencing sample was made of naive CD4+ T cells sorted from blood. This sample's subset: CD45RA+ positively selected. The receptors stem from a man aged 30 to 39 in good health.

This clone appeared a single time. The rearrangement links TRBV7-3 to TRBJ2-1; TRBD1 is a possible D gene (5 bases). Trimming removed 4 bases at V and 0 bases at J, with 10 bases between. Germline lookup yields CDR1 SGHTA and CDR2 FQGTGA. This CDR3 contains 15 residues. The CDR3 sequence is CASSSDSSSYNEQFF. The CDR3 DNA reads TGTGCCAGCAGCTCAGACAGTAGCTCCTACAATGAGCAGTTCTTC.

The J gene is TRBJ2-1, the V gene TRBV7-3, with D unclear. CDR3 length: 14 residues. V was shortened by 5 bases and J by 6 bases, with 14 bases between the two germline ends. Germline assignment: CDR1 SGHTA and CDR2 FQGTGA. The CDR3 spells CASSGELSSNEQFF. The CDR3 DNA reads as TGTGCCAGCAGCGGGGAATTATCGTCCAATGAGCAGTTCTTC.

The chain is built from TRBV5-1 and TRBJ1-5; 7 bases line up with TRBD1. Trimming removed 0 bases from V and 5 bases from J; junction bases left unmatched: 5. CDR1 is SGHRS and CDR2 is YFSETQ in the germline V gene. The CDR3 has 15 residues. The CDR3 DNA reads TGCGCCAGCAGCTTGGGGCAGGGGGGCGATCAGCCCCAGCATTTT. Its translation is CASSLGQGGDQPQHF.

This clone is a singleton in its sample. The CDR3 sequence: CASGKGQGYEQFF. Written as DNA, the CDR3 is TGCGCCAGCGGCAAAGGACAGGGCTATGAGCAGTTCTTC. This rearrangement joins TRBV5-1 to TRBJ2-1, with TRBD1 matching 8 bases. Germline assignment: CDR1 SGHRS and CDR2 YFSETQ. J was trimmed by 8 bases and V by 7 bases; bases with no gene match: 8. This CDR3 has 13 amino acids.

The V and J genes are TRBV6-5 and TRBJ2-5; D gene uncertain. The V gene lost 0 bases and the J gene lost 2 bases, with 13 bases spanning the gap. Germline CDR1 is MNHEY and CDR2 is SVGAGI. There are 16 residues in the CDR3. The CDR3 sequence: CASSYSRLTIQETQYF. CDR3 DNA sequence: TGTGCCAGCAGTTACTCGAGATTGACCATACAAGAGACCCAGTACTTC.

CDR3 sequence: CASSVFRTGNTEAFF. The CDR3 DNA reads as TGTGCCAGCAGTGTTTTCAGGACGGGGAACACTGAAGCTTTCTTT. V gene TRBV6-1 combines with J gene TRBJ1-1, with D unresolved. V was shortened by 4 bases and J by 1 base, with 13 bases between the two germline ends. The CDR3 sequence is 15 residues long. Germline CDR1 and CDR2: MNHNS and SASEGT.

The chain recombines TRBV6-1 with TRBJ2-7, with TRBD1 matching over 8 bases. Per the germline V gene, CDR1 is MNHNS and CDR2 is SASEGT. The V gene end was trimmed by 4 bases and the J gene end by 2 bases; junction bases not matched to a gene: 4. The CDR3 loop spans 14 amino acids. The CDR3 is CASSVLDRAYEQYF. In nucleotides, the CDR3 is TGTGCCAGCAGTGTCCTGGACAGGGCCTACGAGCAGTACTTC.

This chain links TRBV5-4 with TRBJ1-2, with 8 bases fitting TRBD1. In germline, CDR1 is SGHNT, CDR2 YYREEE (reference sequence). The CDR3 is made up of 11 amino acids. J gave up 8 bases and V 10 bases, and 7 bases lay outside the gene matches. The CDR3 here is CASRTGHGYTF. CDR3 coding DNA: TGTGCCTCCCGGACAGGGCACGGCTACACCTTC.

This chain links TRBV27 with TRBJ1-3, with D unresolved. V lost 3 bases to trimming and J lost 3 bases, with 9 bases between them. Germline V lookup: CDR1 MNHEY, CDR2 SMNVEV (reference sequence). This CDR3 is built from 14 residues. The CDR3 here is CASSFGQNGNTIYF. Here the CDR3 DNA reads TGTGCCAGCAGTTTCGGCCAGAATGGAAACACCATATATTTT.